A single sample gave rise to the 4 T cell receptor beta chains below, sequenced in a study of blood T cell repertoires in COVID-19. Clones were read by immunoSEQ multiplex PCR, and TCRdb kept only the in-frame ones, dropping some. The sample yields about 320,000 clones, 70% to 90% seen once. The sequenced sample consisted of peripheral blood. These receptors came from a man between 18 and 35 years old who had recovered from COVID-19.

CDR3 loop: CASSIAREAFF. The CDR3 DNA reads as TGTGCCAGTAGTATAGCGAGGGAAGCTTTCTTT. The chain carries TRBV19 and TRBJ1-1, with unresolved D. Trimming pared 1 base from V and 8 bases from J, leaving 5 bases between. Per the germline V gene, CDR1 is LNHDA and CDR2 is SQIVND (reference sequence). This CDR3 is 11 amino acids long.

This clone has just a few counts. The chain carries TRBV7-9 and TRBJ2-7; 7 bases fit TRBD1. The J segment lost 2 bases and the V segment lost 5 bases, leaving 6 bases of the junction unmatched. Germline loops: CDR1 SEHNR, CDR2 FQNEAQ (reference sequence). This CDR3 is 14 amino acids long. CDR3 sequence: CASSPRDRTYEQYF. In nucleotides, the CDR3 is TGTGCCAGCAGCCCTAGGGACAGAACCTACGAGCAGTACTTC.

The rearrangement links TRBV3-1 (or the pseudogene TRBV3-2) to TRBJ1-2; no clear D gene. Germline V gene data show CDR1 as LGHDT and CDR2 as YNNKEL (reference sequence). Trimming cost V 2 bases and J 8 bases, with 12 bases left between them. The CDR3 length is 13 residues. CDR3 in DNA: TGTGCCAGCAGCCAATTGGAGGGTGGGGGCTACACCTTC. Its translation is CASSQLEGGGYTF.

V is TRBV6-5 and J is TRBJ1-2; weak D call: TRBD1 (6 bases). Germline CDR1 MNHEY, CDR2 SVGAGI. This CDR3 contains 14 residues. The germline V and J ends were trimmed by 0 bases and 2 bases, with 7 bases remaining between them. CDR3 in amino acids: CASSYSRGNYGYTF. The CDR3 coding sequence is TGTGCCAGCAGTTACTCCAGGGGAAACTATGGCTACACCTTC.